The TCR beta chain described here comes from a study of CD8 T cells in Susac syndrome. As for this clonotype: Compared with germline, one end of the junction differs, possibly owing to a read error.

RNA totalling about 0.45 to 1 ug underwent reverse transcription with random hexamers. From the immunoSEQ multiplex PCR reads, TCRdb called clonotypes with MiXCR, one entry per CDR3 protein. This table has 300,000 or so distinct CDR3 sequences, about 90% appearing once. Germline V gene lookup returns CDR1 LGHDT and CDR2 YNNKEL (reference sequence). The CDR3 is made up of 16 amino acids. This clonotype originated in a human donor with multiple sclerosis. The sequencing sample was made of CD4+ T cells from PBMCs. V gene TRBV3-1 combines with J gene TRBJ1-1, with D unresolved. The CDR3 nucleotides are TGTGCCAGCAGCCAAGTCTCCTTCACGGGGAACGCTGAAGCTTTCTTT. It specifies CASSQVSFTGNAEAFF.